This TCR beta chain originates from a study of regulatory T cells in long-lasting Graves disease. Time point noted: persistent/refractory GD, antithyroid drugs over 5 years with positive TRAb. From RNA extracted from PBMCs, the TCR library was made. The CDR3 covers 14 residues. The V gene end was trimmed by 3 bases and the J gene end by 5 bases; junction bases not matched to a gene: 7. Germline V gene lookup returns CDR1 SGHRS and CDR2 YFSETQ. HTBI primers from iRepertoire and Arm-PCR of CDR3 regions yielded the TCR beta libraries. TCRdb analysed the multiplex PCR reads with MiXCR anew, one entry per CDR3 protein. This sample has roughly 500,000 distinct CDR3 sequences, with about a fifth found just once. This clonotype was seen once.

Source: peripheral blood mononuclear cells (PBMCs), taken when the disease was refractory, from a patient treated with antithyroid drugs. The clonotype originates from a female donor with Graves disease. The chain links TRBV5-1 to TRBJ2-7; TRBD1 agrees at 8 bases. In nucleotides, the CDR3 is TGCGCCAGCAGCTGGGACAGGAGCTTCGACGAGCAGTACTTC. Residues: CASSWDRSFDEQYF.